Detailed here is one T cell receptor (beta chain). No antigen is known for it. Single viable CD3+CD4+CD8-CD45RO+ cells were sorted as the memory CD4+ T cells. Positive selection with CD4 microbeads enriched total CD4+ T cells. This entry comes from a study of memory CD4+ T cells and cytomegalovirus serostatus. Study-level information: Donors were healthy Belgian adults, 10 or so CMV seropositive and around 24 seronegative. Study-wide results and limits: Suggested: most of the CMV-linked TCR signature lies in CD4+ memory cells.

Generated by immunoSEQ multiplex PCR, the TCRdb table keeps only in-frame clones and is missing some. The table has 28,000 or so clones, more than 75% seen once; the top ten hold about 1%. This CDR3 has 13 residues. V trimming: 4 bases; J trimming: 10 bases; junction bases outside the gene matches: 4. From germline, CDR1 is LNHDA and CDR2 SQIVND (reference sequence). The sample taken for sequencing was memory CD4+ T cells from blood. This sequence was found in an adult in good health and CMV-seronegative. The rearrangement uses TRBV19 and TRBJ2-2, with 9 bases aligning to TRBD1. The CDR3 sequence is CASSNRDREELFF. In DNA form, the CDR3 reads TGTGCCAGTAGTAACCGGGACAGGGAGGAGCTGTTTTTT.